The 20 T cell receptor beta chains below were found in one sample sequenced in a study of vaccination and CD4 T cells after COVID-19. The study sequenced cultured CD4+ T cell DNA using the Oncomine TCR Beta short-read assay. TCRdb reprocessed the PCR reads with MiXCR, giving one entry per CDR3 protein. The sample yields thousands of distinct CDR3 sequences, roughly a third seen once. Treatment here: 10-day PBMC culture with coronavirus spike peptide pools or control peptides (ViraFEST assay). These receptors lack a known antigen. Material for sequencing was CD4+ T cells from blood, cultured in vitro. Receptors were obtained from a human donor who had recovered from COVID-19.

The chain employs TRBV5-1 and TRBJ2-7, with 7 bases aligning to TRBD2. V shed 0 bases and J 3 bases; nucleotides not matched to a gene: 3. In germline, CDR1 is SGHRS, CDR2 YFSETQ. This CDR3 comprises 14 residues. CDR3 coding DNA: TGCGCCAGCAGCTTGGGGGGGGGATACTACGAGCAGTACTTC. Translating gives CASSLGGGYYEQYF.

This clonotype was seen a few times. CDR3 in DNA: TGTGCCAGCAGTTACTCGGGGCAGGTCACAGATACGCAGTATTTT. Translating gives CASSYSGQVTDTQYF. This chain links TRBV6-5 with TRBJ2-3; tentatively, D is TRBD1 (5 bases). Trimming shortened V by 0 bases and J by 2 bases, and 9 bases separated the two germline ends. Germline V gives CDR1 MNHEY, CDR2 SVGAGI. The length of the CDR3 is 15 residues.

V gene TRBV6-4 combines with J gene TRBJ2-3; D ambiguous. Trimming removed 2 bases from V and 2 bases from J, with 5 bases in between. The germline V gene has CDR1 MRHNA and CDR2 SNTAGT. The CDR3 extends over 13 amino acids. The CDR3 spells CASSDRVTDTQYF. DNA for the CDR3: TGTGCCAGCAGTGACAGGGTCACAGATACGCAGTATTTT.

The CDR3 is CSAPGQGINTEAFF. The CDR3 region has the DNA TGCAGTGCCCCAGGACAGGGCATAAACACTGAAGCTTTCTTT. This rearrangement joins TRBV20-1 to TRBJ1-1, with 8 bases identical to TRBD1. V lost 6 bases to trimming and J lost 2 bases; unmatched junction nucleotides: 8. The CDR3 contains 14 residues. Germline values: CDR1 DFQATT, CDR2 SNEGSKA (reference sequence).

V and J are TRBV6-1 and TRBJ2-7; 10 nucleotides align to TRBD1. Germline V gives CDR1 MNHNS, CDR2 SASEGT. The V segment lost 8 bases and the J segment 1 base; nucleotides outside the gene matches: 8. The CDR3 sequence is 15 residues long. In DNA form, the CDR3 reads TGTGCCAGCTCCAAGGGACAGGGGTTTTCCTACGAGCAGTACTTC. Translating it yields CASSKGQGFSYEQYF.

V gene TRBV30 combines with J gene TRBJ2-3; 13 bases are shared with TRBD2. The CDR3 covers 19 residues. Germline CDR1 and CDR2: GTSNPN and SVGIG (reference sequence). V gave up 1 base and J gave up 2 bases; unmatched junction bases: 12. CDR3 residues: CAWSGRLAGGPQNTDTQYF. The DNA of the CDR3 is TGTGCCTGGAGTGGTAGACTAGCGGGGGGACCCCAAAACACAGATACGCAGTATTTT.

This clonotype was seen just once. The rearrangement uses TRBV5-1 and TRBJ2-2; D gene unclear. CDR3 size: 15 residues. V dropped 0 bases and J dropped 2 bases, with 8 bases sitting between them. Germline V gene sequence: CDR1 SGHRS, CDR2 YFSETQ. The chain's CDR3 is CASSLATDNTGELFF. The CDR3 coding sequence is TGCGCCAGCAGCTTGGCGACCGACAACACCGGGGAGCTGTTTTTT.

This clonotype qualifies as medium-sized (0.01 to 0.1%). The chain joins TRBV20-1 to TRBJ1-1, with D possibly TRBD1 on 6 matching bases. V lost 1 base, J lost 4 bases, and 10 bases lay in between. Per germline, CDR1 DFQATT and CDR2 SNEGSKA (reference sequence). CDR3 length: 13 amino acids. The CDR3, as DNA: TGCAGTGCTAGAGTTGGGGGGCGCACTGAAGCTTTCTTT. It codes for CSARVGGRTEAFF.

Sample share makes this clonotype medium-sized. CDR3 coding DNA: TGTGCCAGTAGTATGCGGACTACACAAGAGACCCAGTACTTC. Protein product: CASSMRTTQETQYF. The chain links TRBV19 to TRBJ2-5; D is perhaps TRBD2 (6 bases). Per the germline V gene, CDR1 is LNHDA and CDR2 is SQIVND (reference sequence). This CDR3 contains 14 residues. Trimming removed 3 bases from V and 2 bases from J, with 10 bases in between.

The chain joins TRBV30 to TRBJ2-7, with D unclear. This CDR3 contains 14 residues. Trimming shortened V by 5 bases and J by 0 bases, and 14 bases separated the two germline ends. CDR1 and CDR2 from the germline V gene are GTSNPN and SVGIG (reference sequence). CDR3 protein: CAWSRALSSYEQYF. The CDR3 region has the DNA TGTGCCTGGTCTAGGGCGCTGAGCTCCTACGAGCAGTACTTC.

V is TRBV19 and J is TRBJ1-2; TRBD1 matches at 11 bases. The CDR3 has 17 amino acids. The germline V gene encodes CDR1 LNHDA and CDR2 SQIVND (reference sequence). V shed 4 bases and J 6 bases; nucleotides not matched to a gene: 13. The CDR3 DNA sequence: TGTGCCAGTAGTACCCACTCTGCACAGGGACAGGGGGATGGCTACACCTTC. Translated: CASSTHSAQGQGDGYTF.

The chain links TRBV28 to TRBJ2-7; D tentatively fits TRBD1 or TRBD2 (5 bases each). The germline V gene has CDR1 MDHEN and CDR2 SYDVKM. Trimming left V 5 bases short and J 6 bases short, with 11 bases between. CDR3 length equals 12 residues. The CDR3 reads CASSPDSGEQYF. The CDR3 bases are TGTGCCAGCAGTCCAGACAGCGGCGAGCAGTACTTC.

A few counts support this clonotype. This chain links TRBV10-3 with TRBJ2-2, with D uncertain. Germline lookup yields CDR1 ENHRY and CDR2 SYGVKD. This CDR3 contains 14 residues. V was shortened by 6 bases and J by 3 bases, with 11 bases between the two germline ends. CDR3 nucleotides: TGTGCCATCAGGACGACTTTATACACCGGGGAGCTGTTTTTT. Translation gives CAIRTTLYTGELFF.

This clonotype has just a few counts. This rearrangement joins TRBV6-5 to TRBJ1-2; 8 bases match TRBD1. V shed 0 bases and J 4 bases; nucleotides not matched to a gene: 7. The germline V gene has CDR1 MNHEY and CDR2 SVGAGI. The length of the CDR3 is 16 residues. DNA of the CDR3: TGTGCCAGCAGTTACTCTGGGGCAGGGGGCTCCTATGGCTACACCTTC. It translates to CASSYSGAGGSYGYTF.

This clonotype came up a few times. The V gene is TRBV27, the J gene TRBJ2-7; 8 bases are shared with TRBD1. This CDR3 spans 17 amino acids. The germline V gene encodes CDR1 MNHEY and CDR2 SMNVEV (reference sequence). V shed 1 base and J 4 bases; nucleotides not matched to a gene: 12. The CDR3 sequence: CASSLFIQGEMRYEQYF. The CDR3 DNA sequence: TGTGCCAGCAGTTTATTCATACAGGGGGAAATGAGGTACGAGCAGTACTTC.

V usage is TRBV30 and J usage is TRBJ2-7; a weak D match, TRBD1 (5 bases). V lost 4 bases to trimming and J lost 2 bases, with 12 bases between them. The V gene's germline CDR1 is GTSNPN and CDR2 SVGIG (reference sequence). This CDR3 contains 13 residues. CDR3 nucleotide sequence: TGTGCCTGGAATCCCGACAGTGCCTACGAGCAGTACTTC. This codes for CAWNPDSAYEQYF. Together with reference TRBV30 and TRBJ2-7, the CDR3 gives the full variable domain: SQTIHQWPATLVQPVGSPLSLECTVEGTSNPNLYWYRQAAGRGLQLLFYSVGIGQISSEVPQNLSASRPQDRQFILSSKKLLLSDSGFYLCAWNPDSAYEQYFGPGTRLTVT.

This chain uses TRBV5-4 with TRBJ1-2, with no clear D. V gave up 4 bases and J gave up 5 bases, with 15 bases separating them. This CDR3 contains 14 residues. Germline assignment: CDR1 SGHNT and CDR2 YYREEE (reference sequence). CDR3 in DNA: TGTGCCAGCAGCCTGGGCGACCCTAGGTATGGCTACACCTTC. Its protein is CASSLGDPRYGYTF.

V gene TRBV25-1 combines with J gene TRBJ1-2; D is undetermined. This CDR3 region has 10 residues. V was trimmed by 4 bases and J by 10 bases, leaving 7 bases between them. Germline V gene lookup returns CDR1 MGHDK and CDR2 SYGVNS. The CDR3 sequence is CASSGATYTF. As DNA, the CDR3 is TGTGCCAGCAGTGGCGCGACCTACACCTTC.

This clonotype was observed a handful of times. The CDR3 is CASSTPGDGNQPQHF. In DNA, the CDR3 is TGTGCCAGCAGTACTCCGGGGGATGGCAATCAGCCCCAGCATTTT. V and J are TRBV12-3 or TRBV12-4 and TRBJ1-5, with a possible D match to TRBD1 (5 bases). This CDR3 has 15 amino acids. With 5 bases removed from V and 2 bases from J, the gap between germline ends came to 13 bases.

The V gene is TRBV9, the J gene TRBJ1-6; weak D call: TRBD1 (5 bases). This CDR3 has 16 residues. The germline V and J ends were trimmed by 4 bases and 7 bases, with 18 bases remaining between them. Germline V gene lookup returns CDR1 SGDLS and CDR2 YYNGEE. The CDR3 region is CASSTRAWGGNSPLHF. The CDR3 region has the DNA TGTGCCAGCAGCACCCGGGCGTGGGGGGGGAATTCACCCCTCCACTTT. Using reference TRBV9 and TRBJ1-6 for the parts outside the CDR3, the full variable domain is DSGVTQTPKHLITATGQRVTLRCSPRSGDLSVYWYQQSLDQGLQFLIQYYNGEERAKGNILERFSAQQFPDLHSELNLSSLELGDSALYFCASSTRAWGGNSPLHFGNGTRLTVT.